What follows is one TCR beta chain and its context. What it binds is unknown. This specimen belongs to a study of shared clonotypes between healthy human individuals. Overall study: Sampling drew on donors who were a couple of women and a few men aged 18 to 49.

General study points: When naive CD4 clonotypes were compared across a handful of donors, about 5% were shared.

The CDR3 is 15 residues long. Germline loops: CDR1 SGHTA, CDR2 FQGNSA. V shed 1 base and J 8 bases; nucleotides not matched to a gene: 8. Replicate PCRs run on sorted subsets employed 200 ng DNA, approximately 30,000 T cell genomes. Data came from immunoSEQ multiplex PCR; TCRdb stores just in-frame clones and leaves some out. This table has over 2 million clones, 85% to 95% appearing once. This receptor was identified in a man younger than 35 in good health. Sequenced: naive CD4+ T cells sorted from blood. Regarding subset: CD45RA+ positively selected. This sequence joins TRBV7-2 and TRBJ2-1; 7 nucleotides match TRBD1. In DNA, the CDR3 is TGTGCCAGCAGCTTAGTAGGGGGCTTGGATTATGAGCAGTTCTTC. It is translated as CASSLVGGLDYEQFF.